The clone carrying this T cell receptor beta chain appeared a few times. Germline V gene sequence: CDR1 MNHEY, CDR2 SMNVEV (reference sequence). This CDR3 spans 14 amino acids. Trimming removed 3 bases from V and 2 bases from J; junction bases left unmatched: 3. As originally analysed: Amplification with reference gene primers provided the estimates of nucleated cell counts. Some clones are missing from TCRdb's copy, which holds only in-frame ones; the method was immunoSEQ multiplex PCR. That table gives V, J and clone size, and the DNA gave D and trimming. The table lists 150,000 to 200,000 clones, about nine tenths of them singletons. The data originate from a study of blood T cell repertoires in COVID-19. Study context: T cells, B-cell-depleted T cells, or PBMCs provided the cDNA or gDNA that served as material.

The clonotype originates from a woman in her thirties who had recovered from COVID-19. The gene calls are TRBV27 and TRBJ2-7; 8 bases agree with TRBD2. Input material: PBMCs or T cells enriched from blood (not recorded which). In nucleotides, the CDR3 is TGTGCCAGCAGTTTCCTAGCGGGCACCTACGAGCAGTACTTC. Protein product: CASSFLAGTYEQYF.